A single sample gave rise to the 27 T cell receptor beta chains below, sequenced in a study of blood T cell repertoires in COVID-19. Measured with immunoSEQ multiplex PCR; TCRdb has only the in-frame clones, and not every one. The sample records 50,000 to 55,000 clones, approximately 90% being singletons. Sequencing was carried out using peripheral blood. These receptors originate from a man aged 45-65 years with acute or convalescent COVID-19.

The chain carries TRBV18 and TRBJ2-5; possibly TRBD2 for D (5 bases). The CDR3 sequence is 13 residues long. V dropped 2 bases and J dropped 2 bases, with 6 bases sitting between them. Germline V gene data show CDR1 as KGHSH and CDR2 as LQKENI. The CDR3 region has the DNA TGTGCCAGCTCACCAAGACTACAAGAGACCCAGTACTTC. Translated, it gives CASSPRLQETQYF.

The chain links TRBV24-1 to TRBJ1-5; no clear D gene. Germline V gene data show CDR1 as KGHDR and CDR2 as SFDVKD. Trimming cost V 2 bases and J 2 bases, with 9 bases left between them. This CDR3 comprises 15 residues. This CDR3 reads CATSDSSHGNQPQHF. CDR3 bases: TGTGCCACCAGTGATTCTAGTCACGGCAATCAGCCCCAGCATTTT.

The chain has TRBV6-5 and TRBJ1-1; 10 bases line up with TRBD1. Trimming at V came to 7 bases and at J to 11 bases, leaving 13 bases not matched to a gene. The CDR3 has 14 amino acids. The germline V gene has CDR1 MNHEY and CDR2 SVGAGI. The CDR3 protein is CASIKPGQGFLAFF. CDR3 in DNA: TGTGCCAGCATCAAGCCGGGACAGGGGTTTCTGGCTTTCTTT.

V gene TRBV19 combines with J gene TRBJ2-1; the D gene is possibly TRBD1 (9 bases). Trimming cost V 1 base and J 8 bases, with 27 bases left between them. The V gene's germline CDR1 is LNHDA and CDR2 SQIVND (reference sequence). The CDR3 length is 19 residues. The chain's CDR3 is CASSIGLGQGPGGRYEQFF. CDR3 nucleotides: TGTGCCAGTAGTATAGGTCTGGGACAGGGCCCGGGAGGGCGATATGAGCAGTTCTTC.

This rearrangement joins TRBV5-6 to TRBJ1-1; 9 bases fit TRBD1. This CDR3 is 14 amino acids long. The junction had 7 bases not matched to a gene; V was cut back by 5 bases and J by 5 bases. CDR1 and CDR2 from the germline V gene are SGHDT and YYEEEE. The chain's CDR3 is CASREQGARTEAFF. The CDR3 DNA is TGTGCCAGCAGGGAACAGGGGGCTAGGACTGAAGCTTTCTTT.

The chain couples TRBV7-6 to TRBJ2-7; a possible D gene is TRBD2 (6 bases). This CDR3 has 13 residues. CDR1 and CDR2 (germline): SGHVS, FNYEAQ. Deletions cut 5 bases from V and 2 bases from J, with 10 bases between. CDR3: CASSLGGPYEQYF. CDR3 in DNA: TGTGCCAGCAGCCTGGGGGGTCCCTACGAGCAGTACTTC.

The chain links TRBV18 to TRBJ1-1, with D perhaps matching TRBD1 (5 bases). V was cut by 2 bases and J by 0 bases, with 7 bases left in between. The CDR3 covers 14 residues. CDR1 and CDR2 (germline): KGHSH, LQKENI. CDR3 nucleotide sequence: TGTGCCAGCTCACCAACAGGAATGAACACTGAAGCTTTCTTT. Protein sequence: CASSPTGMNTEAFF.

This chain joins TRBV28 and TRBJ2-5; 8 bases match TRBD1. V lost 5 bases, J lost 1 base, and 6 bases stayed unmatched. Looked up from germline, CDR1 is MDHEN and CDR2 is SYDVKM. The CDR3 has 15 amino acids. The CDR3 sequence is CASSARDRIQETQYF. The DNA of the CDR3 is TGTGCCAGCAGTGCCCGGGACAGGATCCAAGAGACCCAGTACTTC.

The chain is built from TRBV10-3 and TRBJ1-3; TRBD1 is a possible D gene (5 bases). The CDR3 runs to 14 residues. V lost 6 bases, J lost 3 bases, and 12 bases lay in between. CDR1 and CDR2 (germline): ENHRY, SYGVKD. CDR3 protein: CAIRAQGGGNTIYF. Written as DNA, the CDR3 is TGTGCCATCAGGGCCCAGGGCGGTGGAAACACCATATATTTT.

V usage is TRBV6-6 and J usage is TRBJ1-6; a possible D gene is TRBD1 (5 bases). Looked up from germline, CDR1 is MNHNY and CDR2 is SVGAGI (reference sequence). Trimming removed 7 bases at V and 10 bases at J, with 20 bases between. The CDR3 has 15 amino acids. CDR3: CASTIGASLGSPLHF. The CDR3 DNA reads as TGTGCCAGCACCATAGGGGCTTCCTTAGGATCACCCCTCCACTTT.

The rearrangement uses TRBV19 and TRBJ2-2; D is ambiguous. Germline loops: CDR1 LNHDA, CDR2 SQIVND (reference sequence). Deletions cut 5 bases from V and 1 base from J, with 11 bases between. This CDR3 is built from 15 residues. The CDR3 region has the DNA TGTGCCAGTAGTTCCCGACAACAGAACACCGGGGAGCTGTTTTTT. It specifies CASSSRQQNTGELFF.

This clone has only one observation. V gene TRBV24-1 combines with J gene TRBJ2-1; tentatively, D is TRBD2 (5 bases). There are 15 residues in the CDR3. Germline assignment: CDR1 KGHDR and CDR2 SFDVKD. Trimming cost V 1 base and J 0 bases, with 6 bases left between them. For the CDR3, the DNA is TGTGCCACCAGTGATTTCCGGGACTCCTACAATGAGCAGTTCTTC. Protein sequence: CATSDFRDSYNEQFF.

The gene calls are TRBV7-9 and TRBJ2-5; 9 nucleotides align to TRBD2. The ends lost 6 bases at V and 5 bases at J; junction bases unmatched: 10. The CDR3 totals 15 residues. From germline, CDR1 is SEHNR and CDR2 FQNEAQ (reference sequence). CDR3 protein: CASRASGGLGETQYF. CDR3 DNA: TGTGCCAGCAGAGCAAGCGGGGGGCTGGGTGAGACCCAGTACTTC.

This clone was seen only once. At one end the junction does not follow the germline gene, possibly because of a read error. The CDR3, as DNA: TGTGCCAGCGGTTTCCGGGGGAGCAATCAGCCCCAGCATTTT. It translates to CASGFRGSNQPQHF. The chain employs TRBV27 and TRBJ1-5; possible D gene TRBD1, 5 bases. CDR1 and CDR2 (germline): MNHEY, SMNVEV (reference sequence). The CDR3 contains 14 residues.

The V call is TRBV7-8, the J call TRBJ2-2; D possibly corresponds to TRBD2 (5 bases). V lost 4 bases and J 4 bases, leaving 10 bases between the germline ends. The V gene's germline CDR1 is SGHVS and CDR2 FQNEAQ. The CDR3 is 14 residues long. CDR3 bases: TGTGCCAGCAGCTCCAGAGGGATCACCGGGGAGCTGTTTTTT. Translating gives CASSSRGITGELFF.

The chain links TRBV18 to TRBJ2-7; the match to TRBD2 covers 10 bases. This CDR3 has 16 residues. The J segment lost 0 bases and the V segment lost 0 bases, leaving 2 bases of the junction unmatched. CDR1 is KGHSH and CDR2 is LQKENI in the germline V gene. The CDR3 nucleotides are TGTGCCAGCTCACCACCGAGGACTAGCGGCTCCTACGAGCAGTACTTC. Residues: CASSPPRTSGSYEQYF.

The chain combines TRBV19 with TRBJ1-5, with 10 bases fitting TRBD1. CDR1 LNHDA and CDR2 SQIVND come from the germline V gene (reference sequence). V lost 7 bases to trimming and J lost 7 bases; unmatched junction nucleotides: 7. The CDR3 contains 14 residues. This CDR3 reads CASNQTGGQQPQHF. The DNA of the CDR3 is TGTGCCAGTAATCAGACAGGGGGCCAACAGCCCCAGCATTTT.

This clone was seen a few times. The chain recombines TRBV7-9 with TRBJ2-7; TRBD1 matches 7 bases. CDR1 is SEHNR, CDR2 FQNEAQ, per germline (reference sequence). J gave up 4 bases and V 4 bases, and 1 base lay outside the gene matches. CDR3 length equals 12 residues. The CDR3 nucleotides are TGTGCCAGCAGCTCACAGGGGTACGAGCAGTACTTC. As protein: CASSSQGYEQYF.

The rearrangement joins TRBV10-2 to TRBJ1-1; D is undetermined. CDR1 WSHSY and CDR2 SAAADI come from the germline V gene. V was pared by 3 bases and J by 0 bases, with 5 bases between. There are 13 residues in the CDR3. CDR3 sequence: CASSELVNTEAFF. Here the CDR3 DNA reads TGCGCCAGCAGTGAACTGGTGAACACTGAAGCTTTCTTT.

This clone has a handful of counts. The chain has TRBV7-9 and TRBJ1-1; TRBD1 agrees at 8 bases. Germline lookup yields CDR1 SEHNR and CDR2 FQNEAQ (reference sequence). The ends lost 1 base at V and 4 bases at J; junction bases unmatched: 2. The CDR3 contains 14 residues. CDR3 residues: CASSLVQGGTEAFF. CDR3 nucleotides: TGTGCCAGCAGCTTAGTACAGGGGGGCACTGAAGCTTTCTTT. Supplemented by reference TRBV7-9 and TRBJ1-1, the full variable domain reads DTGVSQNPRHKITKRGQNVTFRCDPISEHNRLYWYRQTLGQGPEFLTYFQNEAQLEKSRLLSDRFSAERPKGSFSTLEIQRTEQGDSAMYLCASSLVQGGTEAFFGQGTRLTVV.

V is TRBV5-6 and J is TRBJ1-6; TRBD1 matches 8 bases. This CDR3 contains 16 residues. V was clipped by 1 base and J by 5 bases; unmatched bases: 5. Per germline, CDR1 SGHDT and CDR2 YYEEEE. This CDR3 reads CASSLQGARDNSPLHF. CDR3 in DNA: TGTGCCAGCAGCTTGCAGGGGGCGAGAGATAATTCACCCCTCCACTTT.

V is TRBV5-5 and J is TRBJ1-5, with D unresolved. The germline V and J ends were trimmed by 1 base and 3 bases, with 5 bases remaining between them. The germline V gene has CDR1 SGHKS and CDR2 YYEKEE (reference sequence). The CDR3 length is 13 residues. The CDR3 is CASSLFSNQPQHF. DNA for the CDR3: TGTGCCAGCAGCTTGTTCTCCAATCAGCCCCAGCATTTT.

The chain has TRBV5-1 and TRBJ2-5; 9 positions match TRBD2. The CDR3 covers 16 residues. Germline assignment: CDR1 SGHRS and CDR2 YFSETQ. Unmatched junction bases numbered 12, after V lost 4 bases and J lost 5 bases. CDR3 in amino acids: CASSPYAGGLGETQYF. The CDR3 DNA sequence: TGCGCCAGCAGCCCATACGCGGGAGGGCTAGGGGAGACCCAGTACTTC.

The gene calls are TRBV4-1 and TRBJ2-2; a possible D gene is TRBD2 (5 bases). The germline V and J ends were trimmed by 3 bases and 1 base, with 12 bases remaining between them. Looked up from germline, CDR1 is MGHRA and CDR2 is YSYEKL. The CDR3 contains 16 residues. CDR3 in DNA: TGCGCCAGCAGCCATGTTACCGGGAAGAACACCGGGGAGCTGTTTTTT. Its translation is CASSHVTGKNTGELFF.

J is TRBJ1-4 and V is TRBV5-4; TRBD1 matches at 8 bases. Trimming removed 4 bases from V and 7 bases from J; junction bases left unmatched: 6. Germline V lookup: CDR1 SGHNT, CDR2 YYREEE (reference sequence). The CDR3 consists of 14 residues. The CDR3 DNA reads as TGTGCCAGCAGCGTTACAGGGGGGGTTGAAAAACTGTTTTTT. This gives the protein CASSVTGGVEKLFF.

This clone was counted between two and nine times. A junction boundary mismatches the germline segment, possibly from a read error. The gene calls are TRBV7-7 and TRBJ2-5, with TRBD2 matching 11 bases. Germline CDR1 reads SSHAT; CDR2 reads FNYEAQ (reference sequence). This CDR3 is built from 15 residues. Here the CDR3 reads CASSTVAGGRETQYF. The CDR3 nucleotides are TGTGCTAGCAGCACCGTAGCGGGGGGGCGAGAGACCCAGTACTTC.

The genes are TRBV19 and TRBJ2-5; 7 bases agree with TRBD1. The CDR3 extends over 16 amino acids. Germline-derived CDR1 and CDR2 are LNHDA and SQIVND (reference sequence). Losses at the gene ends were 5 bases for V and 3 bases for J; bases not matched to a gene: 12. This CDR3 is CASSSEATDRKETQYF. In nucleotides, the CDR3 is TGTGCCAGTAGTTCTGAGGCCACGGACAGGAAAGAGACCCAGTACTTC.